The clone carrying this T cell receptor beta chain was seen a handful of times. It is likely a read error, because the conserved phenylalanine at the end of the CDR3 is missing. The entry originates in a study of T-cell reconstitution after alpha-beta-depleted transplantation in children. This CDR3 region has 14 residues. CDR1 SGDLS and CDR2 YYNGEE come from the germline V gene. V shed 0 bases and J shed 7 bases, with 11 bases lying between them. TCRbeta library construction was performed incorporating unique molecular identifiers. TCRdb redid the calling of the PCR reads with MiXCR, one entry per CDR3 protein. The table has 350,000 to 450,000 distinct CDR3 sequences, roughly 20% seen once.

The V call is TRBV9, the J call TRBJ2-1; TRBD2 is a possible D gene (5 bases). The material was PBMCs from the stem cell graft donor, obtained from the stem cell graft. The source of this sequence is a human donor who donated a stem cell graft to a child with acute myeloid leukemia. The CDR3 DNA reads TGTGCCAGCAGCGTAGCAGGACTTACGAATGAGCAGTTCTAC. It codes for CASSVAGLTNEQFY.